The 8 T cell receptor beta chains below all came from one sample that was sequenced in a study of regulatory T cells. The primer mix had 52 TRBV and 13 TRBJ primers. The protocol was immunoSEQ multiplex PCR, while the TCRdb copy is restricted to in-frame clones and leaves out a portion. Seen here are tens of thousands of clones, 93% observed once, and the top ten hold roughly 3.5%. The sample was CD8+ T cells sorted from blood. These receptors were obtained from a child aged 2 to 10 with CD3G deficiency.

The genes are TRBV10-3 and TRBJ1-2; D is possibly TRBD1 (5 bases). The CDR3 covers 13 residues. Trimming removed 8 bases at V and 2 bases at J, with 12 bases between. Per germline, CDR1 ENHRY and CDR2 SYGVKD. CDR3 DNA: TGTGCCATCTCCACAGGTGACAACTATGGCTACACCTTC. Its translation is CAISTGDNYGYTF.

The genes are TRBV28 and TRBJ2-7; 9 bases map to TRBD2. V gave up 7 bases and J gave up 4 bases; unmatched junction bases: 20. The germline V gene has CDR1 MDHEN and CDR2 SYDVKM. The CDR3 totals 18 residues. In DNA, the CDR3 is TGTGCCAGCACCACGAGGGCCCTAGCGGGACCGGGGGGGTACGAGCAGTACTTC. It translates to CASTTRALAGPGGYEQYF.

J is TRBJ1-1 and V is TRBV28; 7 nucleotides agree with TRBD1. The CDR3 has 13 residues. Germline CDR1 reads MDHEN; CDR2 reads SYDVKM. Unmatched junction bases numbered 2, after V lost 3 bases and J lost 4 bases. CDR3 in amino acids: CASSLWDSTEAFF. The CDR3 bases are TGTGCCAGCAGTTTGTGGGACAGCACTGAAGCTTTCTTT. The whole variable domain, filled in from reference TRBV28 and TRBJ1-1, reads DVKVTQSSRYLVKRTGEKVFLECVQDMDHENMFWYRQDPGLGLRLIYFSYDVKMKEKGDIPEGYSVSREKKERFSLILESASTNQTSMYLCASSLWDSTEAFFGQGTRLTVV.

The chain uses TRBV28 and TRBJ2-5; D gene unclear. The J call may be in error: the DNA end matches TRBJ2-7 better. This CDR3 contains 14 residues. Per germline, CDR1 MDHEN and CDR2 SYDVKM. CDR3 sequence reads: CASSLLAGRYEQYF. In nucleotides, the CDR3 is TGTGCCAGCAGTTTGTTGGCAGGACGATACGAGCAGTACTTC.

This chain links TRBV11-3 with TRBJ2-2; D is undetermined. In germline, CDR1 is SGHNT, CDR2 YENEEA. The length of the CDR3 is 12 residues. V dropped 4 bases and J dropped 6 bases, with 6 bases sitting between them. The CDR3 coding sequence is TGTGCCAGCAGCTCCCAATCCGGGGAGCTGTTTTTT. This gives the protein CASSSQSGELFF. The whole variable domain, filled in from reference TRBV11-3 and TRBJ2-2, reads EAGVVQSPRYKIIEKKQPVAFWCNPISGHNTLYWYLQNLGQGPELLIRYENEEAVDDSQLPKDRFSAERLKGVDSTLKIQPAELGDSAVYLCASSSQSGELFFGEGSRLTVL.

This clone was seen once. The chain joins TRBV30 to TRBJ2-2, with D unresolved. The CDR3 sequence is 15 residues long. V was clipped by 0 bases and J by 5 bases, with 13 bases between them. The germline V gene has CDR1 GTSNPN and CDR2 SVGIG (reference sequence). The CDR3 coding sequence is TGTGCCTGGAGTGTAGGTAGCCCGGGTACCGGGGAGCTGTTTTTT. This codes for CAWSVGSPGTGELFF.

The rearrangement links TRBV19 to TRBJ2-1; D may be TRBD2 (7 bases). V lost 5 bases and J lost 7, with 18 bases in between. Germline CDR1 LNHDA, CDR2 SQIVND (reference sequence). The length of the CDR3 is 15 residues. The CDR3 reads CASSPGGGGGNEQFF. For the CDR3, the DNA is TGTGCCAGTAGTCCCGGAGGAGGGGGAGGGAATGAGCAGTTCTTC.

The chain combines TRBV27 with TRBJ2-3; 12 bases line up with TRBD2. This CDR3 spans 13 amino acids. With V trimmed by 9 bases and J by 6 bases, 4 bases remained unmatched. Germline-derived CDR1 and CDR2 are MNHEY and SMNVEV (reference sequence). CDR3 bases: TGTGCCAGTGGACTAGCGGGATGGGATACGCAGTATTTT. Translating gives CASGLAGWDTQYF.